The 3 T cell receptor beta chains listed next were all sequenced from one sample in a study of blood T cell repertoires in COVID-19. The assay was immunoSEQ multiplex PCR, and TCRdb's table has in-frame clones only and misses some. This sample has almost 70,000 clones, with around three quarters found just once. The source material was peripheral blood. These receptors were collected from a man between 60 and 70 years old with acute or convalescent COVID-19.

The chain combines TRBV18 with TRBJ1-3; D not certain. Trimming stripped 3 bases from V and 3 bases from J, with 9 bases between. This CDR3 has 14 amino acids. CDR1 is KGHSH, CDR2 LQKENI, per germline. The CDR3 here is CASSPLNGGNTIYF. CDR3 DNA sequence: TGTGCCAGCTCACCGCTAAATGGTGGAAACACCATATATTTT.

The chain joins TRBV20-1 to TRBJ1-2; tentatively, D is TRBD1 (5 bases). This CDR3 has 11 amino acids. The germline V gene has CDR1 DFQATT and CDR2 SNEGSKA (reference sequence). The CDR3 DNA sequence: TGCAGCCCGCGTCACCAGGGAGGCTACACCTTC. Translating it yields CSPRHQGGYTF.

CDR3 DNA: TGTGCCAGCAGCCCGGACAGGGCTACGCAGTATTTT. Translating it yields CASSPDRATQYF. The chain couples TRBV14 to TRBJ2-3; 8 bases are a match to TRBD1. CDR1 and CDR2 from the germline V gene are SGHDN and FVKESK. The CDR3 consists of 12 residues. Unmatched junction bases numbered 2, after V lost 4 bases and J lost 8 bases. Supplemented by reference TRBV14 and TRBJ2-3, the full variable domain reads EAGVTQFPSHSVIEKGQTVTLRCDPISGHDNLYWYRRVMGKEIKFLLHFVKESKQDESGMPNNRFLAERTGGTYSTLKVQPAELEDSGVYFCASSPDRATQYFGPGTRLTVL.